One and the same sample provided the 13 T cell receptor beta chains below, sequenced in a study of blood T cell repertoires in COVID-19. Assay used: immunoSEQ multiplex PCR; TCRdb lists only in-frame clones, some missing. The table shows 250,000 to 400,000 clones, with more than 90% occurring only once. The sequencing sample was made of PBMCs or T cells enriched from blood (not recorded which). The receptors derive from a man aged 55 to 70 who had recovered from COVID-19.

The chain has TRBV7-9 and TRBJ2-7, with TRBD2 matching over 9 bases. Germline assignment: CDR1 SEHNR and CDR2 FQNEAQ (reference sequence). CDR3 length equals 16 residues. V lost 5 bases, J lost 0 bases, and 8 bases stayed unmatched. CDR3 amino acids: CASSPREGAASYEQYF. The CDR3 DNA reads as TGTGCCAGCAGCCCGCGGGAGGGGGCGGCCTCCTACGAGCAGTACTTC. The whole variable domain, filled in from reference TRBV7-9 and TRBJ2-7, reads DTGVSQNPRHKITKRGQNVTFRCDPISEHNRLYWYRQTLGQGPEFLTYFQNEAQLEKSRLLSDRFSAERPKGSFSTLEIQRTEQGDSAMYLCASSPREGAASYEQYFGPGTRLTVT.

This clone has just one count. This rearrangement joins TRBV11-1 to TRBJ2-2, with 8 bases lining up with TRBD2. J gave up 6 bases and V 3 bases, and 0 bases lay outside the gene matches. CDR1 and CDR2 (germline): SGHAT, FQDESV (reference sequence). This CDR3 contains 13 residues. CDR3 residues: CASSFGGAGELFF. For the CDR3, the DNA is TGTGCCAGCAGCTTCGGGGGGGCCGGGGAGCTGTTTTTT. Supplemented by reference TRBV11-1 and TRBJ2-2, the full variable domain reads EAEVAQSPRYKITEKSQAVAFWCDPISGHATLYWYRQILGQGPELLVQFQDESVVDDSQLPKDRFSAERLKGVDSTLKIQPAELGDSAMYLCASSFGGAGELFFGEGSRLTVL.

CDR3 sequence (DNA): TGCGCCAGCAGTGAGCAGGGGGTGGGTGGAGTAGATACGCAGTATTTT. Translating gives CASSEQGVGGVDTQYF. The chain recombines TRBV10-2 with TRBJ2-3; 7 nucleotides line up with TRBD1. The CDR3 length is 16 residues. Germline-derived CDR1 and CDR2 are WSHSY and SAAADI. V dropped 2 bases and J dropped 5; count of bases not matched to a gene: 10.

V is TRBV20-1 and J is TRBJ2-1; possible D gene TRBD2, 6 bases. Trimming shortened V by 3 bases and J by 7 bases, and 16 bases separated the two germline ends. Germline CDR1 and CDR2: DFQATT and SNEGSKA (reference sequence). This CDR3 has 14 residues. CDR3 sequence: CSASRREDTNEQFF. CDR3 nucleotide sequence: TGCAGTGCTAGTAGGAGGGAGGATACGAATGAGCAGTTCTTC.

The rearrangement joins TRBV10-3 to TRBJ1-4; possibly TRBD1 for D (5 bases). V was clipped by 9 bases and J by 0 bases, with 11 bases between them. This CDR3 region has 14 residues. Germline CDR1 and CDR2: ENHRY and SYGVKD. DNA of the CDR3: TGTGCCATTCGTTCGGGGGCAACTAATGAAAAACTGTTTTTT. As protein: CAIRSGATNEKLFF.

This clone was seen just once. The chain has TRBV7-2 and TRBJ2-7; D is perhaps TRBD2 (5 bases). V shed 4 bases and J shed 3 bases, with 13 bases lying between them. Germline V CDR1 and CDR2: SGHTA, FQGNSA. This CDR3 contains 14 residues. CDR3 protein: CASSSQLESYEQYF. The DNA of the CDR3 is TGTGCCAGCAGCTCCCAACTAGAAAGCTACGAGCAGTACTTC. Combining the CDR3 with reference TRBV7-2 and TRBJ2-7 gives the whole variable domain GAGVSQSPSNKVTEKGKDVELRCDPISGHTALYWYRQSLGQGLEFLIYFQGNSAPDKSGLPSDRFSAERTGGSVSTLTIQRTQQEDSAVYLCASSSQLESYEQYFGPGTRLTVT.

The CDR3 loop is CASSQPSGTPSRETQYF. CDR3 nucleotides: TGCGCCAGCAGCCAACCCTCCGGGACACCATCGAGAGAGACCCAGTACTTC. The chain recombines TRBV4-1 with TRBJ2-5; tentative D call: TRBD1 (6 bases). This CDR3 region has 17 residues. Germline V CDR1 and CDR2: MGHRA, YSYEKL. V was pared by 2 bases and J by 4 bases, with 20 bases between.

The chain carries TRBV30 and TRBJ1-6; no firm D call. V was trimmed by 2 bases and J by 7 bases, leaving 9 bases between them. The CDR3 extends over 13 amino acids. CDR1 and CDR2 (germline): GTSNPN, SVGIG (reference sequence). The CDR3, as DNA: TGTGCCTGGAGTCTATACCGGAATTCACCCCTCCACTTT. It is translated as CAWSLYRNSPLHF.

J is TRBJ2-2 and V is TRBV7-2; possible D gene TRBD1, 5 bases. The CDR3 contains 12 residues. V lost 5 bases and J lost 6, with 7 bases in between. Germline CDR1 is SGHTA and CDR2 is FQGNSA. In nucleotides, the CDR3 is TGTGCCAGCAGCCTCAGGGCCGGGGAGCTGTTTTTT. Its translation: CASSLRAGELFF.

The chain links TRBV12-3 or TRBV12-4 to TRBJ1-2; D ambiguous. The CDR3 spans 11 residues. V lost 3 bases, J lost 7 bases, and 6 bases lay in between. The CDR3 protein is CASSFNIGYTF. CDR3 DNA sequence: TGTGCCAGCAGTTTTAACATTGGCTACACCTTC.

A single count supports this clone. This chain links TRBV9 with TRBJ2-5; TRBD1 agrees at 11 bases. The trim removed 3 bases at V and 5 bases at J, leaving 9 bases unmatched. Germline V gives CDR1 SGDLS, CDR2 YYNGEE. The CDR3 totals 16 residues. CDR3 DNA: TGTGCCAGCAGCGCCGCGGACAGGGGGCATCGGGAGACCCAGTACTTC. This gives the protein CASSAADRGHRETQYF.

With respect to this clone: Additional DNA sequences in this sample encode the identical CDR3. The chain is built from TRBV18 and TRBJ2-1, with 9 bases that match TRBD1. The length of the CDR3 is 15 residues. The V gene end was trimmed by 3 bases and the J gene end by 1 base; junction bases not matched to a gene: 1. Germline V lookup: CDR1 KGHSH, CDR2 LQKENI. Here the CDR3 DNA reads TGTGCCAGCTCACCGGGACAGGGATCCTACAATGAGCAGTTCTTC. The encoded protein is CASSPGQGSYNEQFF. Together with reference TRBV18 and TRBJ2-1, the CDR3 gives the full variable domain: NAGVMQNPRHLVRRRGQEARLRCSPMKGHSHVYWYRQLPEEGLKFMVYLQKENIIDESGMPKERFSAEFPKEGPSILRIQQVVRGDSAAYFCASSPGQGSYNEQFFGPGTRLTVL.

This sequence joins TRBV15 and TRBJ2-1; D possibly corresponds to TRBD1 (5 bases). Germline V gene lookup returns CDR1 LNHNV and CDR2 YYDKDF (reference sequence). The V gene lost 1 base and the J gene lost 7 bases, with 14 bases spanning the gap. The CDR3 sequence is 15 residues long. CDR3 nucleotides: TGTGCCACCAGCAGAGGGAAAGGGGCTCGTAATGAGCAGTTCTTC. Translating it yields CATSRGKGARNEQFF.